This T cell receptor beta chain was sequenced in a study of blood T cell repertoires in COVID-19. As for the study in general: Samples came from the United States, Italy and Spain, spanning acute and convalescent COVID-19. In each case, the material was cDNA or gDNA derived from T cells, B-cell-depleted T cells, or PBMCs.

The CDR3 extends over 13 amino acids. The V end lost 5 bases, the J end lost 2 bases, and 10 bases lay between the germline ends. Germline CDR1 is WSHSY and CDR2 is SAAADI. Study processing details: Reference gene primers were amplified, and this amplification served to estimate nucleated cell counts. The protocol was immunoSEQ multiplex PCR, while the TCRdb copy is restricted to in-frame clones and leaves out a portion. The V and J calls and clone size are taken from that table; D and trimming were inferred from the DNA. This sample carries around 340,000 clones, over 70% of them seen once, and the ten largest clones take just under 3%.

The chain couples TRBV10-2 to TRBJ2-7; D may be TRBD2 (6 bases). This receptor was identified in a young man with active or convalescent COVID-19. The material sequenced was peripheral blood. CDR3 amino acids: CASSPGVTYEQYF. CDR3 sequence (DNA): TGCGCCAGCAGTCCGGGGGTAACCTACGAGCAGTACTTC.